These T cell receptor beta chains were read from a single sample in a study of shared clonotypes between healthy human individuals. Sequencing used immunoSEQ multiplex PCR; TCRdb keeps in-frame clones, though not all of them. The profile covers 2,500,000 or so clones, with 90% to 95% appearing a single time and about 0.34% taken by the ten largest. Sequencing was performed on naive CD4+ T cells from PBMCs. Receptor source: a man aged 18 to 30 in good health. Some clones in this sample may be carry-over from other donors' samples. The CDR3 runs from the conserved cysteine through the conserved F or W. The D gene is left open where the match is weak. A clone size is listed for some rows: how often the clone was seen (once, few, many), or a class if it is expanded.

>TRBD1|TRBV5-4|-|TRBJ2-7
CASSFGTGGIYEQYF
TGTGCCAGCAGCTTCGGGACAGGGGGCATCTACGAGCAGTACTTC
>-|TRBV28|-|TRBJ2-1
CASWDLYNEQFF
TGTGCCAGCTGGGACCTTTACAATGAGCAGTTCTTC
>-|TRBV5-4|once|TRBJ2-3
CASSLGQASTDTQYF
TGTGCCAGCAGCTTGGGACAAGCTAGCACAGATACGCAGTATTTT
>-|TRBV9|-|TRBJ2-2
CASGQGSNTGELFF
TGTGCCAGCGGCCAGGGCTCGAACACCGGGGAGCTGTTTTTT
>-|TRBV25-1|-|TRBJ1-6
CASSELVGLNSPLHF
TGTGCCAGCAGTGAATTGGTAGGGCTCAATTCACCCCTCCACTTT
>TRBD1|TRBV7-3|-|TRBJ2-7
CASSVKTGNEQYF
TGTGCCAGCAGCGTAAAGACAGGGAACGAGCAGTACTTC
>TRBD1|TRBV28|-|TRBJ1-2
CASSFPLRGNGYTF
TGTGCCAGCAGTTTTCCCCTCAGGGGGAATGGCTACACCTTC
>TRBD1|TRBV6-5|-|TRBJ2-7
CASSYLTGGEQYF
TGTGCCAGCAGTTACTTAACAGGGGGCGAGCAGTACTTC
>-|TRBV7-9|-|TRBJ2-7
CASSFQGSYEQYF
TGTGCCAGCAGCTTTCAGGGATCCTACGAGCAGTACTTC
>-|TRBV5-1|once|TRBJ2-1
CASSLVGVSSYNEQFF
TGCGCCAGCAGCTTGGTTGGGGTGAGCTCCTACAATGAGCAGTTCTTC
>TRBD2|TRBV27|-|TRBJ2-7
CASSLGNGRAYEQYF
TGTGCCAGCAGTTTAGGAAACGGGAGGGCCTACGAGCAGTACTTC
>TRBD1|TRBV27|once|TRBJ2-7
CASSSAGTGAYEQYF
TGTGCCAGCAGTTCTGCCGGGACAGGGGCGTACGAGCAGTACTTC
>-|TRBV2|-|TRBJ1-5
CASSRGEDQPQHF
TGTGCCAGCAGTCGAGGGGAAGATCAGCCCCAGCATTTT
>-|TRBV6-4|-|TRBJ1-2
CASSYVDYGYTF
TGTGCCAGCAGTTACGTGGACTATGGCTACACCTTC
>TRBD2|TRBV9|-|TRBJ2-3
CASSPSGSYTDTQYF
TGTGCCAGCAGCCCTAGCGGGAGCTACACAGATACGCAGTATTTT
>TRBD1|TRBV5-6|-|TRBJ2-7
CASSRGDRDHEQYF
TGTGCCAGCAGCCGAGGGGACAGGGACCACGAGCAGTACTTC
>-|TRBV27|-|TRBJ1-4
CASKLLGEKLFF
TGTGCCAGCAAGCTCCTGGGGGAAAAACTGTTTTTT
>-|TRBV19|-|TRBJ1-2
CASRLQGYGYTF
TGTGCCAGTAGGCTACAGGGCTATGGCTACACCTTC
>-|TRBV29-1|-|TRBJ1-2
CSVVNRVDGYTF
TGCAGCGTTGTAAACAGGGTGGATGGCTACACCTTC
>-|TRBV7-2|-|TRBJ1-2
CASSLDGTPRGYTF
TGTGCCAGCAGCCTGGATGGGACCCCGCGAGGCTACACCTTC
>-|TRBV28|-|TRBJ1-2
CASSAGPTSNYGYTF
TGTGCCAGCAGTGCCGGGCCGACGTCTAACTATGGCTACACCTTC
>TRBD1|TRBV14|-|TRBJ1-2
CASSQDLTGARGYTF
TGTGCCAGCAGCCAAGATCTAACAGGGGCCAGAGGCTACACCTTC
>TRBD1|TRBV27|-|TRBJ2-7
CASSYEGAQSYEQYF
TGTGCCAGCAGTTATGAGGGGGCGCAATCCTACGAGCAGTACTTC
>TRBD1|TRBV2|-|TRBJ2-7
CASSWDRGSYEQYF
TGTGCCAGCAGTTGGGACAGGGGGTCCTACGAGCAGTACTTC
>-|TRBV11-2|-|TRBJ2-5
CASSPGGLGPGETQYF
TGTGCCAGCAGCCCAGGAGGGTTGGGGCCGGGGGAGACCCAGTACTTC
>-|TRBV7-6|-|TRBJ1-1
CASSIGGEAEAFF
TGTGCCAGCAGCATTGGAGGAGAGGCTGAAGCTTTCTTT
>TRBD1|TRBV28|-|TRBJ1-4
CASSSDRSGEKLFF
TGTGCCAGCAGTTCGGACAGGTCAGGTGAAAAACTGTTTTTT
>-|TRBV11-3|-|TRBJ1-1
CASSLESGTEAFF
TGTGCCAGCAGCTTAGAGTCGGGGACCGAAGCTTTCTTT
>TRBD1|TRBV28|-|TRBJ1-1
CASSRPRVYTGGISTEAFF
TGTGCCAGCAGTCGCCCCCGGGTGTATACAGGGGGGATTTCCACTGAAGCTTTCTTT